The 8 T cell receptor beta chains below were found in one sample sequenced in a study of esophageal squamous cell carcinoma under preoperative chemotherapy. The time point denotes: before preoperative PTX-NDP chemotherapy. TCRdb re-called the PCR reads with MiXCR, one entry per CDR3 protein. The sample carries just over 30,000 distinct CDR3 sequences, roughly 50% recorded once. Sampling was conducted from a patient given preoperative chemotherapy. These receptors came from a human donor with esophageal squamous cell carcinoma. The donor label of this sample is uncertain.

A single count supports this clonotype. V and J are TRBV7-8 and TRBJ2-3; 7 bases are a match to TRBD2. V lost 4 bases and J lost 11; bases outside the gene matches: 15. CDR3 length: 15 amino acids. Per germline, CDR1 SGHVS and CDR2 FQNEAQ. This chain's CDR3 is CASSSGGARTGKQYF. Written as DNA, the CDR3 is TGTGCCAGCAGCTCGGGGGGAGCCAGGACCGGGAAGCAGTATTTT.

A few counts support this clonotype. The genes are TRBV5-4 and TRBJ2-2; TRBD2 matches 9 bases. The CDR3 sequence is 16 residues long. V lost 4 bases to trimming and J lost 4 bases; unmatched junction nucleotides: 8. CDR1 SGHNT and CDR2 YYREEE come from the germline V gene (reference sequence). The CDR3: CASSPVAGGFTGELFF. Here the CDR3 DNA reads TGTGCCAGCAGCCCCGTGGCGGGAGGGTTCACCGGGGAGCTGTTTTTT.

This clonotype was counted ten times or more. The chain is built from TRBV11-3 and TRBJ2-1, with a possible D match to TRBD2 (6 bases). V was trimmed by 5 bases and J by 13 bases, leaving 24 bases between them. This CDR3 spans 15 amino acids. The germline CDR1 and CDR2 sequences are SGHNT and YENEEA. The CDR3 region has the DNA TGTGCCAGCAGCCCCGGCCGGGGGAGGTATGAGACCCAGTTCTTC. This encodes CASSPGRGRYETQFF.

The chain joins TRBV11-2 to TRBJ2-4; D is undetermined. The V end was cut by 5 bases, the J end by 0 bases, with 14 bases between. Per the germline V gene, CDR1 is SGHAT and CDR2 is FQNNGV. This CDR3 has 16 residues. CDR3 in amino acids: CASSAALAVAKNIQYF. The CDR3 DNA is TGTGCCAGCAGCGCCGCCTTGGCGGTAGCCAAAAACATTCAGTACTTC.

The chain carries TRBV7-6 and TRBJ2-3; possibly TRBD2 for D (7 bases). The J call may be incorrect, as the DNA end agrees better with TRBJ2-7. Germline values: CDR1 SGHVS, CDR2 FNYEAQ. This CDR3 is built from 16 residues. CDR3 in amino acids: CASGGMGGRGTETQYF. For the CDR3, the DNA is TGTGCCAGCGGGGGGATGGGGGGGCGTGGCACAGAGACGCAGTACTTC.

In its sample, this clonotype was seen many times. This chain uses TRBV19 with TRBJ2-7; D possibly corresponds to TRBD1 (6 bases). The CDR3 covers 14 residues. V lost 5 bases and J lost 5, with 16 bases in between. Germline V gene sequence: CDR1 LNHDA, CDR2 SQIVND (reference sequence). The CDR3 sequence is CASSPPGQRDEQYF. CDR3 nucleotide sequence: TGTGCCAGTAGTCCTCCGGGACAAAGGGACGAGCAGTACTTC.

About this clonotype itself: Being one base from a much bigger clone, this may be a read error. J is TRBJ2-1 and V is TRBV28; the D gene is possibly TRBD1 (5 bases). This CDR3 spans 14 amino acids. Germline V gene sequence: CDR1 MDHEN, CDR2 SYDVKM. V was clipped by 3 bases and J by 10 bases, with 16 bases between them. The CDR3 sequence is CASSLPKGVGEQFF. CDR3 bases: TGTGCCAGCAGTTTGCCAAAAGGGGTGGGCGAGCAGTTCTTC.

The J gene is TRBJ2-1, the V gene TRBV5-4; D perhaps matches TRBD2 (6 bases). Near its end, the DNA agrees better with TRBJ2-7, so the J call may be wrong. CDR1 SGHNT and CDR2 YYREEE come from the germline V gene (reference sequence). This CDR3 is 15 amino acids long. CDR3 sequence (DNA): TGTGCCAGCAGCTCATATAGCGGCCGAACCTACGAGCAGTACTTC. Residues: CASSSYSGRTYEQYF.